This passage covers 31 T cell receptor beta chains from one sample sequenced in a study of cytomegalovirus exposure and HLA in healthy donors. The PCR contained 60 Vbeta and 13 Jbeta primers. Measured with immunoSEQ multiplex PCR; TCRdb has only the in-frame clones, and not every one. Among more than 200,000 clones, almost 80% were seen once, and the ten largest hold roughly 1.9%. The sample taken for sequencing was PBMCs. These receptors all stem from a man younger than 35 in good health and CMV-seronegative.

With regard to this clone: Other DNA variants within this sample encode the same CDR3. V and J are TRBV6-5 and TRBJ1-3; TRBD1 aligns across 8 bases. V lost 2 bases to trimming and J lost 0 bases; unmatched junction nucleotides: 3. Germline V gene data show CDR1 as MNHEY and CDR2 as SVGAGI. The CDR3 sequence is 16 residues long. The CDR3 here is CASSYSTGGSGNTIYF. The CDR3 bases are TGTGCCAGCAGTTACAGTACAGGGGGCTCTGGAAACACCATATATTTT.

The rearrangement joins TRBV7-3 to TRBJ2-1; D remains unclear. The germline V and J ends were trimmed by 4 bases and 2 bases, with 12 bases remaining between them. Per the germline V gene, CDR1 is SGHTA and CDR2 is FQGTGA. This CDR3 has 15 amino acids. This CDR3 is CASSSSNSPYNEQFF. In DNA form, the CDR3 reads TGTGCCAGCAGCTCCTCTAACTCCCCCTACAATGAGCAGTTCTTC.

This clone was seen a handful of times. The V and J genes are TRBV6-1 and TRBJ1-1; D is unresolved. The CDR3 runs to 13 residues. Germline values: CDR1 MNHNS, CDR2 SASEGT. V lost 5 bases to trimming and J lost 0 bases, with 7 bases between them. CDR3: CASSLPMNTEAFF. CDR3 sequence (DNA): TGTGCCAGCAGTCTACCGATGAACACTGAAGCTTTCTTT.

This rearrangement joins TRBV27 to TRBJ2-5; TRBD2 is a possible D gene (6 bases). Germline assignment: CDR1 MNHEY and CDR2 SMNVEV (reference sequence). Between the trimmed V and J ends, which lost 1 base and 5 bases, there was a span of 11 bases. The CDR3 sequence is 14 residues long. The CDR3 is CASSLFRGGETQYF. Here the CDR3 DNA reads TGTGCCAGCAGTTTATTCCGAGGAGGGGAGACCCAGTACTTC.

J is TRBJ2-7 and V is TRBV11-2, with TRBD2 as a possible D gene (6 bases). The germline CDR1 and CDR2 sequences are SGHAT and FQNNGV. There are 14 residues in the CDR3. Trimming pared 4 bases from V and 2 bases from J, leaving 12 bases between. The CDR3 protein is CASSSGDSTYEQYF. In nucleotides, the CDR3 is TGTGCCAGCAGCTCGGGGGATTCAACCTACGAGCAGTACTTC.

The rearrangement links TRBV9 to TRBJ1-5; D is unclear. Germline V CDR1 and CDR2: SGDLS, YYNGEE. The CDR3 covers 15 residues. The germline V and J ends were trimmed by 4 bases and 6 bases, with 17 bases remaining between them. CDR3: CASSPEGGQAQPQHF. The DNA of the CDR3 is TGTGCCAGCAGCCCAGAGGGTGGTCAGGCTCAGCCCCAGCATTTT. Full variable domain (rest looked up from reference TRBV9 and TRBJ1-5): DSGVTQTPKHLITATGQRVTLRCSPRSGDLSVYWYQQSLDQGLQFLIQYYNGEERAKGNILERFSAQQFPDLHSELNLSSLELGDSALYFCASSPEGGQAQPQHFGDGTRLSIL.

The chain recombines TRBV15 with TRBJ2-2, with 9 positions matching TRBD1. CDR3 length: 15 amino acids. Losses at the gene ends were 4 bases for V and 5 bases for J; bases not matched to a gene: 5. The germline V gene encodes CDR1 LNHNV and CDR2 YYDKDF (reference sequence). The CDR3 region is CATSKRTGETGELFF. The CDR3 DNA follows: TGTGCCACCAGCAAAAGGACAGGGGAAACCGGGGAGCTGTTTTTT.

The CDR3 DNA sequence: TGTGCCACCAGCAGAGAGGGGGACAGGTACGAGCAGTACTTC. This sequence encodes CATSREGDRYEQYF. The rearrangement uses TRBV15 and TRBJ2-7; 8 bases match TRBD1. Germline loops: CDR1 LNHNV, CDR2 YYDKDF (reference sequence). The ends lost 0 bases at V and 4 bases at J; junction bases unmatched: 2. The CDR3 sequence is 14 residues long.

CDR3 amino acids: CASSPLGVAGGYNEQFF. DNA for the CDR3: TGTGCCAGCAGTCCCTTGGGGGTTGCAGGGGGATACAATGAGCAGTTCTTC. The rearrangement uses TRBV2 and TRBJ2-1; 7 bases are a match to TRBD1. CDR1 and CDR2 (germline): SNHLY, FYNNEI. Trimming cost V 5 bases and J 4 bases; bases outside gene matches: 14. The CDR3 length is 17 residues. Drawing the rest from reference TRBV2 and TRBJ2-1, the complete variable domain is EPEVTQTPSHQVTQMGQEVILRCVPISNHLYFYWYRQILGQKVEFLVSFYNNEISEKSEIFDDQFSVERPDGSNFTLKIRSTKLEDSAMYFCASSPLGVAGGYNEQFFGPGTRLTVL.

This clone showed up just a few times. The chain links TRBV19 to TRBJ2-5; 11 bases line up with TRBD1. The J segment lost 5 bases and the V segment lost 5 bases, leaving 4 bases of the junction unmatched. Germline CDR1 and CDR2: LNHDA and SQIVND (reference sequence). The CDR3 is 14 residues long. The CDR3 protein is CASSLDRGRETQYF. As DNA, the CDR3 is TGTGCCAGTAGTTTGGACAGGGGGCGGGAGACCCAGTACTTC.

CDR3 amino acids: CASSAGESYEQYF. The CDR3 DNA reads TGTGCCAGCAGCGCCGGTGAGTCCTACGAGCAGTACTTC. The chain links TRBV9 to TRBJ2-7, with D hard to call. The V and J ends lost 3 bases and 1 base respectively, with 8 bases between them. The CDR3 is 13 residues long. Per germline, CDR1 SGDLS and CDR2 YYNGEE. Full variable domain (remainder filled in from reference TRBV9 and TRBJ2-7): DSGVTQTPKHLITATGQRVTLRCSPRSGDLSVYWYQQSLDQGLQFLIQYYNGEERAKGNILERFSAQQFPDLHSELNLSSLELGDSALYFCASSAGESYEQYFGPGTRLTVT.

The chain couples TRBV30 to TRBJ2-3, with 7 positions matching TRBD2. This CDR3 region has 15 residues. Germline V gene sequence: CDR1 GTSNPN, CDR2 SVGIG (reference sequence). Germline trimming cut 8 bases from V and 3 bases from J; bases unmatched to any gene: 14. The CDR3, as DNA: TGTGCCCGTGGGAGCGGCGGCGGGGGAACAGATACGCAGTATTTT. Protein: CARGSGGGGTDTQYF.

To note about this clone: Other DNA sequences within the sample encode an identical CDR3. The chain is built from TRBV18 and TRBJ1-1; possibly TRBD1 for D (5 bases). CDR1 and CDR2 (germline): KGHSH, LQKENI. V was trimmed by 3 bases and J by 1 base, leaving 9 bases between them. CDR3 length: 14 residues. DNA of the CDR3: TGTGCCAGCTCACCTACAGGCCCGAACACTGAAGCTTTCTTT. Its protein product is CASSPTGPNTEAFF. Full variable domain (outside the CDR3, taken from reference TRBV18 and TRBJ1-1): NAGVMQNPRHLVRRRGQEARLRCSPMKGHSHVYWYRQLPEEGLKFMVYLQKENIIDESGMPKERFSAEFPKEGPSILRIQQVVRGDSAAYFCASSPTGPNTEAFFGQGTRLTVV.

V gene TRBV14 combines with J gene TRBJ2-2; possible D gene TRBD1, 6 bases. The germline V gene encodes CDR1 SGHDN and CDR2 FVKESK. V lost 4 bases and J 0 bases, leaving 9 bases between the germline ends. The CDR3 runs to 15 residues. CDR3: CASSRTATNTGELFF. Here the CDR3 DNA reads TGTGCCAGCAGCCGGACAGCCACGAACACCGGGGAGCTGTTTTTT.

The chain joins TRBV15 to TRBJ1-1, with a possible D match to TRBD1 (5 bases). This CDR3 region has 14 residues. CDR1 and CDR2 from the germline V gene are LNHNV and YYDKDF (reference sequence). Trimming stripped 0 bases from V and 3 bases from J, with 8 bases between. The CDR3 DNA reads as TGTGCCACCAGCAGAGATCTAGGGGACACTGAAGCTTTCTTT. Amino acid sequence: CATSRDLGDTEAFF.

The rearrangement links TRBV27 to TRBJ1-4; possibly TRBD1 for D (5 bases). Germline lookup yields CDR1 MNHEY and CDR2 SMNVEV (reference sequence). This CDR3 is built from 15 residues. V shed 0 bases and J shed 9 bases, with 14 bases lying between them. CDR3 sequence: CASSLSGGGTKKLFF. CDR3 in DNA: TGTGCCAGCAGTTTATCCGGGGGGGGGACTAAAAAACTGTTTTTT.

This clone rates as medium-sized (0.01 to 0.1%). The chain employs TRBV2 and TRBJ1-1, with 8 bases lining up with TRBD1. Germline V gene lookup returns CDR1 SNHLY and CDR2 FYNNEI. The CDR3 runs 16 residues. With 6 bases clipped from V and 4 bases from J, the junction kept 13 bases outside the gene matches. The CDR3 nucleotides read TGTGCCAGCAGGGGCCCCTCGACAGGGGCGAGCACTGAAGCTTTCTTT. Translation: CASRGPSTGASTEAFF.

The CDR3 DNA sequence: TGTGCCAGCAGCGATCCTAGGCAGGGGGGCTACGAGCAGTACTTC. It encodes CASSDPRQGGYEQYF. The gene calls are TRBV5-4 and TRBJ2-7, with D possibly TRBD1 on 7 matching bases. V was pared by 4 bases and J by 3 bases, with 17 bases between. Per germline, CDR1 SGHNT and CDR2 YYREEE (reference sequence). The CDR3 totals 15 residues.

The V gene is TRBV5-4, the J gene TRBJ2-5, with 7 bases aligning to TRBD2. The V segment lost 1 base and the J segment 5 bases; nucleotides outside the gene matches: 8. The germline V gene encodes CDR1 SGHNT and CDR2 YYREEE (reference sequence). The CDR3 covers 15 residues. The CDR3 DNA follows: TGTGCCAGCAGCTTGTCAACAGGTAGCGGGGAGACCCAGTACTTC. It yields the protein CASSLSTGSGETQYF. Full variable domain (outside the CDR3, taken from reference TRBV5-4 and TRBJ2-5): ETGVTQSPTHLIKTRGQQVTLRCSSQSGHNTVSWYQQALGQGPQFIFQYYREEENGRGNFPPRFSGLQFPNYSSELNVNALELDDSALYLCASSLSTGSGETQYFGPGTRLLVL.

The rearrangement joins TRBV6-5 to TRBJ2-5; 7 nucleotides line up with TRBD2. TRBJ2-7 matches the DNA end more closely, so the J call is doubtful. The CDR3 loop spans 11 amino acids. Germline CDR1 is MNHEY and CDR2 is SVGAGI. The CDR3 DNA follows: TGTGCCGCGGGGGTTTCCTACGAGCAGTACTTC. This gives the protein CAAGVSYEQYF.

The chain carries TRBV9 and TRBJ1-2; D uncertain. Germline-derived CDR1 and CDR2 are SGDLS and YYNGEE. CDR3 length equals 12 residues. V dropped 3 bases and J dropped 4 bases, with 7 bases sitting between them. CDR3 residues: CASSAETYGYTF. The CDR3 DNA follows: TGTGCCAGCAGCGCAGAAACCTATGGCTACACCTTC.

The chain recombines TRBV5-5 with TRBJ2-1; 10 nucleotides match TRBD2. The V gene's germline CDR1 is SGHKS and CDR2 YYEKEE (reference sequence). The CDR3 runs 17 residues. V was clipped by 0 bases and J by 7 bases; unmatched bases: 10. CDR3 coding DNA: TGTGCCAGCAGCTTGGCGGCAGCGGGAGGGCCGGGGAATGAGCAGTTCTTC. Translated, it gives CASSLAAAGGPGNEQFF.

The rearrangement links TRBV30 to TRBJ2-5; D gene uncertain. The germline gives CDR1 GTSNPN, CDR2 SVGIG (reference sequence). Trimming took off 1 base at V and 2 bases at J, with 8 bases between the two ends. The CDR3 loop spans 13 amino acids. The CDR3 here is CAWSGNSQETQYF. The CDR3 nucleotides are TGTGCCTGGAGTGGAAACAGTCAAGAGACCCAGTACTTC.

The rearrangement joins TRBV6-5 to TRBJ1-2, with D tentatively TRBD1 (5 bases). V lost 0 bases, J lost 2 bases, and 13 bases lay in between. This CDR3 contains 16 residues. Germline loops: CDR1 MNHEY, CDR2 SVGAGI. The chain's CDR3 is CASSYSTQGPNYGYTF. The CDR3 coding sequence is TGTGCCAGCAGTTACTCGACTCAGGGCCCCAACTATGGCTACACCTTC.

The genes are TRBV6-5 and TRBJ2-7; 9 bases are a match to TRBD2. Looked up from germline, CDR1 is MNHEY and CDR2 is SVGAGI. Trimming removed 6 bases from V and 4 bases from J; junction bases left unmatched: 4. The CDR3 runs to 13 residues. CDR3 coding DNA: TGTGCCAGCAGAGGCGGGGGGGCTTACGAGCAGTACTTC. As protein: CASRGGGAYEQYF.

The chain is built from TRBV20-1 and TRBJ1-2, with D perhaps TRBD1 (6 bases). CDR1 is DFQATT, CDR2 SNEGSKA, per germline (reference sequence). The CDR3 totals 11 residues. Trimming shortened V by 8 bases and J by 14 bases, and 21 bases separated the two germline ends. The CDR3 sequence: CSPRGGRVWTF. CDR3 in DNA: TGCAGTCCGAGGGGGGGACGCGTCTGGACCTTC.

The rearrangement uses TRBV5-8 and TRBJ1-5; possibly TRBD1 for D (6 bases). CDR3 length: 15 amino acids. Germline V gives CDR1 SGHTS, CDR2 YDEGEE. Deletions cut 0 bases from V and 6 bases from J, with 13 bases between. The CDR3 spells CASSLAQGLGQPQHF. The CDR3 DNA reads as TGTGCCAGCAGCTTGGCCCAGGGGTTGGGTCAGCCCCAGCATTTT.

In DNA form, the CDR3 reads TGCGCCAGCAGTCCGAGCGGGGAAGAGACCCAGTACTTC. This codes for CASSPSGEETQYF. The rearrangement uses TRBV5-1 and TRBJ2-5; 7 bases match TRBD2. The CDR3 has 13 residues. Trimming took 5 bases from V and 3 from J; bases not matched to a gene: 4. CDR1 is SGHRS and CDR2 is YFSETQ in the germline V gene.

V is TRBV27 and J is TRBJ1-5; D might be TRBD1 (6 bases). With 8 bases removed from V and 7 bases from J, the gap between germline ends came to 21 bases. Germline V lookup: CDR1 MNHEY, CDR2 SMNVEV (reference sequence). The CDR3 has 15 residues. This CDR3 is CASGLLGGAEQPQHF. CDR3 sequence (DNA): TGTGCCAGCGGCCTCCTTGGGGGGGCCGAGCAGCCCCAGCATTTT.

The chain combines TRBV2 with TRBJ1-2, with 12 positions matching TRBD1. The trim removed 7 bases at V and 3 bases at J, leaving 6 bases unmatched. The CDR3 covers 15 residues. The V gene's germline CDR1 is SNHLY and CDR2 FYNNEI. DNA of the CDR3: TGTGCCAGCAACCGGGACAGGGGGCGCGACTATGGCTACACCTTC. Its protein is CASNRDRGRDYGYTF.

Only a few counts were recorded for this clone. The genes are TRBV11-2 and TRBJ1-2; 8 bases agree with TRBD1. Trimming took 3 bases from V and 4 from J; bases not matched to a gene: 4. Per germline, CDR1 SGHAT and CDR2 FQNNGV. The CDR3 consists of 14 residues. CDR3 nucleotide sequence: TGTGCCAGCAGCTTGAGCGGACAGGGCTATGGCTACACCTTC. Translation gives CASSLSGQGYGYTF.